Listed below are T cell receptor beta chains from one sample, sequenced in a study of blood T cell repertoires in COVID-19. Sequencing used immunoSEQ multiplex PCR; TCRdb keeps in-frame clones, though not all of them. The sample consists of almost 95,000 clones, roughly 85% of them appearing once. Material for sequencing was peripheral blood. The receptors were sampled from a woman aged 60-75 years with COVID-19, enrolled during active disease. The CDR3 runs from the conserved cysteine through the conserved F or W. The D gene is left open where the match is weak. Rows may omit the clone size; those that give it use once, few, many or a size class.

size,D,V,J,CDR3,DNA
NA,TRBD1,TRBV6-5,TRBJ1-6,CASTRDRANSPLHF,TGTGCCAGCACCCGGGACAGGGCAAATTCACCCCTCCACTTT
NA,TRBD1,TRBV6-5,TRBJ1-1,CASSSPGQGQPFF,TGTGCCAGCAGCTCTCCGGGACAGGGTCAACCTTTCTTT
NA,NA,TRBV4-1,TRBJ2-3,CASSQVRAASDTQYF,TGCGCCAGCAGCCAAGTCAGGGCAGCCTCAGATACGCAGTATTTT
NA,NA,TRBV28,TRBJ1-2,CASATGEHFYGYTF,TGTGCCAGCGCAACGGGTGAACATTTTTATGGCTACACCTTC
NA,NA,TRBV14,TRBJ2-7,CASSQGPKQYF,TGTGCCAGCAGCCAAGGGCCAAAGCAGTACTTC
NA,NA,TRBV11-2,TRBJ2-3,CASSLVLSDTQYF,TGTGCCAGCAGCTTAGTTCTATCAGATACGCAGTATTTT
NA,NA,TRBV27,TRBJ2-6,CASTKGAGANVLTF,TGTGCCAGTACCAAGGGGGCTGGGGCCAACGTCCTGACTTTC
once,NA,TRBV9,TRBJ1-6,CASSVGQASPLHF,TGTGCCAGCAGCGTAGGACAGGCTTCACCCCTCCACTTT
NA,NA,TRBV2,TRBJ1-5,CASSERQEPQHF,TGTGCCAGCAGCGAAAGACAAGAACCCCAGCATTTT
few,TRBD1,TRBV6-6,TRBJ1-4,CASSYQGQPGEKLFF,TGTGCCAGCAGTTACCAGGGACAGCCAGGGGAAAAACTGTTTTTT
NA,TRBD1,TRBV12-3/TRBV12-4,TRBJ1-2,CASSFQGGYGYTF,TGTGCCAGCAGTTTTCAGGGGGGCTATGGCTACACCTTC
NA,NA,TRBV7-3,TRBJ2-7,CASSPPCPWQYF,TGTGCCAGCAGCCCCCCTTGTCCCTGGCAGTACTTC
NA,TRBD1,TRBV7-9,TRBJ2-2,CASSLQGTTGELFF,TGTGCCAGCAGCCTACAGGGGACGACCGGGGAGCTGTTTTTT
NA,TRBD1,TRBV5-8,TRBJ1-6,CASSLGTTGVSPLHF,TGTGCCAGCAGCTTGGGAACTACAGGGGTCTCACCCCTCCACTTT
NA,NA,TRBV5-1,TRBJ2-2,CASSSGAMGNTGELFF,TGCGCCAGCAGCTCGGGAGCTATGGGGAACACCGGGGAGCTGTTTTTT
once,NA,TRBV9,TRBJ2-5,CASSVATAGAETQYF,TGTGCCAGCAGCGTAGCTACGGCGGGTGCTGAGACCCAGTACTTC
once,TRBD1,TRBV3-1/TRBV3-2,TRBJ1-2,CASSPRTGNYGYTF,TGTGCCAGCAGCCCCCGGACAGGCAACTATGGCTACACCTTC
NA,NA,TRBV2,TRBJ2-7,CASRGALLDEQYF,TGTGCCAGCAGGGGAGCCTTATTGGACGAGCAGTACTTC
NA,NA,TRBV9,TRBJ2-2,CASSVASRNTGELFF,TGTGCCAGCAGCGTAGCAAGTAGAAACACCGGGGAGCTGTTTTTT
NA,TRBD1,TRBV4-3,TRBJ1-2,CASSPTGNYGYTF,TGCGCCAGCAGCCCGACAGGGAACTATGGCTACACCTTC
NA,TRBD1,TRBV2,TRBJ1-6,CASRQGLDNSPLHF,TGTGCCAGCAGACAGGGGTTGGATAATTCACCCCTCCACTTT
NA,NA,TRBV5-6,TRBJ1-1,CASSLYSGILWTEAFF,TGTGCCAGCAGCTTGTATAGCGGAATCCTGTGGACTGAAGCTTTCTTT
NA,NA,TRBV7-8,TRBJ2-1,CASSFSLYYNEQFF,TGTGCCAGCAGCTTTTCCCTCTACTATAATGAGCAGTTCTTC
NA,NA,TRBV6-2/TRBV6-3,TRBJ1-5,CASSYSIGADSNQPQHF,TGTGCCAGCAGTTACTCGATTGGGGCCGATAGCAATCAGCCCCAGCATTTT
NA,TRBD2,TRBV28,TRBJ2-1,CASSSTGTSDLPEQFF,TGTGCCAGCAGTTCCACCGGGACTAGCGACTTACCTGAGCAGTTCTTC
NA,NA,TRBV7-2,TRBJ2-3,CASSLDLASDTQYF,TGTGCCAGCAGCTTAGATCTAGCCAGCGATACGCAGTATTTT
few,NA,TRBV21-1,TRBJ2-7,CASSKEAERNSSYEQYF,TGTGCCAGCAGCAAAGAAGCCGAGAGAAATTCCTCCTACGAGCAGTACTTC
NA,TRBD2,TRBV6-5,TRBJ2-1,CASRGLAVYNEQFF,TGTGCCAGCAGAGGACTAGCGGTATACAATGAGCAGTTCTTC
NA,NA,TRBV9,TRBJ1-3,CASSVNGLSGNTIYF,TGTGCCAGCAGCGTAAACGGTCTCTCTGGAAACACCATATATTTT
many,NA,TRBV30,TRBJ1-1,CAWSPGMGNTEAFF,TGTGCCTGGAGCCCCGGGATGGGGAACACTGAAGCTTTCTTT
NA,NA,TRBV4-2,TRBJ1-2,CASSQDGGSGSGYTF,TGTGCCAGCAGCCAAGATGGAGGCTCGGGGAGCGGCTACACCTTC
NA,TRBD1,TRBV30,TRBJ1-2,CAWSPPPTGVYGYTF,TGTGCCTGGAGTCCTCCTCCTACAGGGGTCTATGGCTACACCTTC
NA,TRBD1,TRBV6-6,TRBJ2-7,CASSYQTGGAEQYF,TGTGCCAGCAGTTACCAGACAGGGGGCGCCGAGCAGTACTTC
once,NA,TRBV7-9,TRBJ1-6,CASSLGFADNSPLHF,TGTGCCAGCAGCTTAGGGTTTGCAGATAATTCACCCCTCCACTTT
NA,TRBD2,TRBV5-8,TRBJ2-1,CASSLGLARYNEQFF,TGTGCCAGCAGCCTCGGACTAGCGAGATACAATGAGCAGTTCTTC
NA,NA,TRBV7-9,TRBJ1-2,CASSLGTRLGYTF,TGTGCCAGCAGCCTGGGGACACGGCTTGGCTACACCTTC
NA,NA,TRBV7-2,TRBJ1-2,CASSLGGWQGLGYTF,TGTGCCAGCAGCTTAGGGGGTTGGCAGGGTCTTGGCTACACCTTC
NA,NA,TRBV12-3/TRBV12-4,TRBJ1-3,CASSLLSGNTIYF,TGTGCCAGCAGTTTATTATCTGGAAACACCATATATTTT
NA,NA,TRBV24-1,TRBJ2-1,CATQDRYYNEQFF,TGTGCCACCCAGGACAGATACTACAATGAGCAGTTCTTC
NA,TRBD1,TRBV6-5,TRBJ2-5,CATTLGDRGQETQYF,TGTGCCACGACGCTCGGTGACAGGGGTCAAGAGACCCAGTACTTC
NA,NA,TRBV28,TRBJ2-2,CASSSPHGGELFF,TGTGCCAGCAGTTCACCCCACGGCGGGGAGCTGTTTTTT
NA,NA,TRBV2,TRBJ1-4,CASGTSATNEKLFF,TGTGCCAGCGGTACTAGTGCAACTAATGAAAAACTGTTTTTT
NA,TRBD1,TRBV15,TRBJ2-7,CATSRDRGPGLEQYF,TGTGCCACCAGCAGAGATAGGGGGCCAGGCCTCGAGCAGTACTTC
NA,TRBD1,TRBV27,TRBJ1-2,CASSLTGDYGYTF,TGTGCCAGCAGCCTAACAGGGGACTATGGCTACACCTTC
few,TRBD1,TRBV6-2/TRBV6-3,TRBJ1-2,CASSFGSGTVSYGYTF,TGTGCCAGCAGTTTCGGATCCGGGACAGTATCCTATGGCTACACCTTC
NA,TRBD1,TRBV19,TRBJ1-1,CASSIGGQVGFGTEAFF,TGTGCCAGTAGTATAGGGGGACAGGTCGGATTCGGGACTGAAGCTTTCTTT
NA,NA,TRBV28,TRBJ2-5,CASSLRETQYF,TGTGCCAGCAGTTTACGAGAGACCCAGTACTTC